The T cell receptor (beta chain) under discussion was sequenced for a study of blood T cells in healthy people across ages. Findings and caveats of the study: The study lacked donor CMV status, which possibly confounded expanded clonotype changes.

Sample-barcoded 5' priming and a J-beta primer mix drove a second PCR of about 6 to 11 cycles. MiXCR was run by TCRdb on the 5' RACE reads, yielding one entry per CDR3 protein. The top ten clones hold 20% to 25% of a sample with hundreds of thousands of distinct CDR3 sequences, around 50% of them seen once. Each sample yielded at least 7 million isolated PBMCs. With regard to this clonotype: What it recognizes is unknown.

The sequenced sample consisted of blood. This receptor was obtained from a man older than 75 in good health.

The CDR3 sequence: CASSQLAGDEAFF. In nucleotides, the CDR3 is TGCGCCAGCAGCCAGTTGGCGGGGGACGAAGCTTTCTTT. The chain uses TRBV4-3 and TRBJ1-1; a weak D match, TRBD1 (5 bases). CDR1 and CDR2 from the germline V gene are LGHNA and YSLEER. The CDR3 runs 13 residues. Trimming removed 3 bases from V and 8 bases from J, with 13 bases in between.